The source of this TCR beta chain is a study of blood T cell repertoires in COVID-19. The wider study: Samples representing acute and convalescent COVID-19 were sourced from the United States, Italy and Spain. Sample material is recorded as cDNA or gDNA derived from T cells, B-cell-depleted T cells, or PBMCs.

Source study methods: Estimated nucleated cell counts came from reference gene primer amplification. TCRdb's copy holds only in-frame clones and misses some; the assay was immunoSEQ multiplex PCR. V and J calls and clone size are as listed in that table; D and trimming were resolved from the DNA. The sample has approximately 150,000 clones, 80% to 90% seen once. This clone has a single count. The CDR3 has 12 residues. Germline trimming cut 8 bases from V and 3 bases from J; bases unmatched to any gene: 4. The germline V gene has CDR1 MDHEN and CDR2 SYDVKM. The source is a man aged 45-65 years with active or convalescent COVID-19. The specimen sequenced was peripheral blood. The chain recombines TRBV28 with TRBJ2-7, with 7 bases matching TRBD1. The CDR3 loop reads CASRQGLYEQYF. The CDR3, as DNA: TGTGCCAGCCGACAGGGCCTCTACGAGCAGTACTTC.